This T cell receptor (beta chain) was recovered during a study of blood T cells in healthy people across ages (dated by TCRdb to 2015 to 2017). About the investigation overall: In model experiments, roughly one uniquely barcoded TCR beta cDNA molecule per two T cells was captured by template switching. The donors were split into four age groups: young (average about 15 years), middle-aged (about 40), aged (more than 55) and long-lived (about 74). To avoid experimental bias, donors of different ages were distributed randomly across sequencing lanes. Age-related changes in TCR beta repertoire diversity were measured in the study by deep sequencing normalized with unique cDNA molecular identifiers. For two donors (one aged 18 to 30 and one aged 80 or older), the study analyzed two additional independent replicas of 1 million unique cDNA reads from the same blood draw.

From the germline V gene, CDR1 is MNHEY and CDR2 is SVGAGI. Between the V and J ends, shortened by 6 bases and 5 bases respectively, the junction contains 22 bases. The CDR3 sequence holds 16 residues, the cysteine and phenylalanine included. The retained sequence is limited to the CDR3, 48 bases, with the frame set at the first base. This clonotype was picked up a small number of times. There is no known antigen for this receptor. Base qualities are not at hand, and no much larger clone is one base apart. Study-level results and caveats: Bulk unsorted PBMC profiling prevented conclusive comparison of naive and antigen-experienced compartments. Total diversity estimates from one million sequenced T cells were considered lower bounds and underestimates. There was a strong correlation between observed TCR beta diversity and the percentage of naive T cells measured by flow cytometry. As age increased, observed TCR beta diversity per million T cells dropped in a roughly linear way, and a significant reduction was already evident by age roughly 36. Compared with the aged group, the long-lived group had more naive CD4+ T cells, fewer expanded clones and increased TCR diversity, a pattern suggesting age selection. Because donor CMV infection status was unknown, age-related changes in expanded clonotypes were potentially confounded.

The protocol used for the library was 5' RACE. Reads for this sample came from an Illumina HiSeq 2500. The second PCR ran for roughly 7 to 11 cycles and used a J-beta primer mix along with a sample-barcoded 5' primer. Each TCR beta cDNA molecule received a unique molecular identifier from a template-switch 5' adaptor carrying 12 random nucleotides. Each sample yielded at least 2.5 million CDR3-containing paired-end reads. First-strand cDNA was synthesized from all RNA with the Mint cDNA synthesis kit, primed by a TRBC-specific oligonucleotide. Following uracil-DNA glycosylase treatment, a first 18-cycle PCR with universal primers M1SS and BC2_uni_R was performed on all cDNA. Per the source publication's procedure: For normalization, 1 million high-quality reads were randomly selected from each sample, with every read carrying a distinct molecular identifier. Instead of being binned into consensus sequences, reads with shared molecular identifiers were discarded. MiTCR, run with a Q25 quality threshold and the strictest error-elimination algorithm, handled CDR3 identification, clonotype clustering and error correction. A nonparametric unseen species model with Euler transformation was used to estimate a lower bound on total TCR beta diversity. TCRdb reanalyzed the raw reads on its own, using fastp at Q25 for trimming and MiXCR for clone calling, and kept in-frame beta chains. Rows are combined by CDR3 protein, so each entry shows the most common genes and DNA. It is TCRdb's table, rather than the study itself, that gives the V and J calls and clone size. Counted in this sample were 500,000 to 700,000 distinct CDR3 sequences; less than 35% of them appeared once. The ten biggest clones cover 15% to 19% of the sample.

The donors were 40 or so Caucasian individuals from Russia, aged about 6 to 100 years, who were systemically healthy. Each donor gave about 9.8 milliliters of peripheral blood, drawn into EDTA-treated Vacutainer tubes. Ficoll-Paque density-gradient centrifugation was used to isolate PBMCs, with at least 6.5 million per sample. Total RNA, at least 6 micrograms per sample, was extracted from PBMCs with Trizol reagent. Naive CD45RAhigh/CD27high T cell percentages were measured by flow cytometry on a PBMC aliquot from every donor. The sequenced sample was blood. The sequence links TRBV6-5 to TRBJ1-1, and TRBD1 may be the D gene, going by 5 matching bases. The source of this sequence is a woman aged 80 or over in good health. The CDR3 amino acid sequence is: CASSPWGRPPMTEAFF. The DNA is TGTGCCAGCAGCCCTTGGGGGAGACCACCTATGACTGAAGCTTTCTTT.